This TCR beta chain was observed in a study of cytotoxic CD8 clonotypes in ibrutinib-treated CLL (dated by TCRdb to about 2021). With respect to the entire study: The cohort was composed of under 12 relapsed/refractory and about 16 treatment-naive patients; IGHV unmutated status was identified in roughly 17 patients. Partial responses were observed in 24 patients and complete responses in 2; after a median follow-up of 68 months, remission was maintained in around 14 patients and progression was observed in roughly twelve. Response samples were taken after a median of roughly eleven months on treatment, ranging from roughly 6 to 36 months. On average, each sample had 255,043 productive templates and more than 75,000 productive rearrangements. Of the 85 to 90 participants in the trial, 25 to 30 had longitudinal samples available. Cryopreserved peripheral blood mononuclear cells were collected at three points: before therapy, at response, and at either sustained remission or disease progression. Findings and caveats that apply to the study as a whole: Public clonotypes were rare and either contracted or stayed stable during treatment, and the rise in clonality at ibrutinib response reflected the expansion of private clonotypes. Clonality increased at ibrutinib response, stayed stable in sustained remission, and fell back toward baseline at progression. Sampling times were not matched between sustained-remission and progressing patients, and lymph node repertoires were not studied. Baseline clonality exceeded that of age-matched healthy donors and correlated strongly with circulating CD8+ T-cell counts.

This clone was seen just once. The clone's antigen remains unknown. No much larger clonotype is one base removed from it; base qualities were not supplied. The junction carries 11 bases between V and J, which are trimmed by 3 bases and 2 bases respectively. The germline V gene supplies CDR1 SGHNT and CDR2 YENEEA. The CDR3 goes from the cysteine to the phenylalanine over 15 residues. Only the CDR3 DNA is retained, 45 bases long and in frame from the first base. Each clonotype received, on average, around 10x coverage in deep resolution sequencing performed on a MiSeq, where the target depth lay between 1 in 1 million and 1 in 200,000 T cells. TCR beta libraries were generated with the immunoSEQ hsTCRB Kit. On the study's bioinformatics: Data were analyzed with ImmunoSEQ Data Assistant and ImmunoSEQ Analyzer, with V, D and J genes assigned per IMGT definitions. Clonality, with values ranging from 0 to 1, was calculated as one minus the normalized Shannon entropy of productive rearrangement frequencies. Only overrepresented clonotypes making up at least 0.05% of the repertoire of each patient were included in the public clonotype analysis. Roughly 12 age-matched healthy donor repertoires from immuneACCESS were used as controls for clonality. Drawn from immuneACCESS, this table holds only the in-frame rearrangements with V and J called that TCRdb kept. Clones are partly lost; checked studies trace under half to an unresolved V gene and leave the rest unexplained. V, J and clone size were drawn from that table, and D and trimming were deduced from the DNA. The sample has approximately 23,000 clones on record, roughly 80% of them singletons. The top ten constitute about 7.2% of the sample.

For TCR beta library preparation, 2 to 2.5 micrograms of genomic DNA were isolated from cryopreserved PBMCs. Longitudinal blood samples from CLL patients receiving ibrutinib monotherapy were subjected to high-throughput TCR beta sequencing. The patients were enrolled in a single-center, open-label phase 2 trial of ibrutinib monotherapy. The chain links TRBV11-3 with TRBJ2-1, with the D gene tentatively TRBD1 or TRBD2, based on 5 matching bases in each. The clonotype was recovered from a human donor with chronic lymphocytic leukemia. Sequencing used PBMCs, obtained before ibrutinib treatment. The DNA reads as follows: TGTGCCAGCAGCTTGGGGGAGTTCCCCTACAATGAGCAGTTCTTC. It codes for CASSLGEFPYNEQFF.